What follows are 12 T cell receptor beta chains derived from one specimen sequenced in a study of T cells in pancreatic ductal adenocarcinoma. The table came from immunoSEQ multiplex PCR; TCRdb's copy has only in-frame clones and leaves some out. Among thousands of clones listed, 79% were seen once. Selected pancreatic ductal adenocarcinoma patients had undergone surgery without neoadjuvant therapy. The sample taken for sequencing was pancreatic tumor tissue. Receptors originate from a human donor with pancreatic ductal adenocarcinoma. The donor label of this sample is uncertain.

V and J are TRBV9 and TRBJ2-6, with D unclear. Trimming shortened V by 7 bases and J by 5 bases, and 22 bases separated the two germline ends. CDR3 length equals 17 residues. Germline V gene sequence: CDR1 SGDLS, CDR2 YYNGEE. CDR3: CASVLRYKQSRANVLTF. CDR3 in DNA: TGTGCCAGCGTGCTACGGTACAAACAAAGTCGGGCCAACGTCCTGACTTTC.

V and J are TRBV18 and TRBJ2-1; TRBD2 agrees at 8 bases. Germline CDR1 KGHSH, CDR2 LQKENI. V was pared by 0 bases and J by 6 bases, with 4 bases of the junction left unmatched. The CDR3 extends over 15 amino acids. This CDR3 is CASSPPAGGINEQFF. The CDR3 region has the DNA TGTGCCAGCTCACCACCGGCGGGAGGTATCAATGAGCAGTTCTTC.

The rearrangement uses TRBV7-2 and TRBJ1-2; D unresolved. Germline CDR1 is SGHTA and CDR2 is FQGNSA. This CDR3 contains 16 residues. V was clipped by 0 bases and J by 8 bases, with 19 bases between them. DNA of the CDR3: TGTGCCAGCAGCTTAGCGTCCCAAAAGGGCTCAAGGGGCTACACCTTC. Amino acid sequence: CASSLASQKGSRGYTF.

This clone was observed a single time. The rearrangement links TRBV4-3 to TRBJ1-1; TRBD1 is a possible D gene (6 bases). Germline CDR1 reads LGHNA; CDR2 reads YSLEER. This CDR3 has 15 residues. Trimming removed 1 base at V and 6 bases at J, with 15 bases between. CDR3 DNA: TGCGCCAGCAGCCAAGTACAATACGGGACACCTGAAGCTTTCTTT. This translates into CASSQVQYGTPEAFF.

The chain carries TRBV9 and TRBJ2-2; a possible D gene is TRBD2 (5 bases). Trimming removed 4 bases at V and 5 bases at J, with 15 bases between. The germline V gene encodes CDR1 SGDLS and CDR2 YYNGEE. The length of the CDR3 is 15 residues. In nucleotides, the CDR3 is TGTGCCAGCAGCCCCCAGGCCTCGGGGACCGGGGAGCTGTTTTTT. This codes for CASSPQASGTGELFF.

V usage is TRBV10-2 and J usage is TRBJ2-1; maybe TRBD2 (7 bases). The germline CDR1 and CDR2 sequences are WSHSY and SAAADI. The CDR3 extends over 16 amino acids. V dropped 6 bases and J dropped 10 bases, with 25 bases sitting between them. For the CDR3, the DNA is TGCGCCAGCAGGATGGGGATCGGGGGGCTCACTGAGGAGCAGTTCTTC. Protein sequence: CASRMGIGGLTEEQFF.

The rearrangement links TRBV29-1 to TRBJ2-2; a weak D match, TRBD1 (6 bases). CDR3 length equals 14 residues. Trimming removed 4 bases at V and 2 bases at J, with 11 bases between. Germline V lookup: CDR1 SQVTM, CDR2 ANQGSEA. The CDR3: CSVVWTANTGELFF. The DNA of the CDR3 is TGCAGCGTTGTTTGGACAGCAAACACCGGGGAGCTGTTTTTT.

The chain employs TRBV5-6 and TRBJ2-5, with D perhaps TRBD1 or TRBD2 (5 bases each). The germline gives CDR1 SGHDT, CDR2 YYEEEE. CDR3 length: 13 amino acids. The ends were cut back, 4 bases at V and 9 bases at J, with 16 bases in the middle. In DNA form, the CDR3 reads TGTGCCAGCAGCACCTCCGGGACCGGGCCCCAGTACTTC. Its protein product is CASSTSGTGPQYF.

This clone was counted a few times. This sequence joins TRBV5-1 and TRBJ2-1; 12 positions match TRBD2. The CDR3 contains 15 residues. Per germline, CDR1 SGHRS and CDR2 YFSETQ. Trimming removed 3 bases from V and 12 bases from J; junction bases left unmatched: 10. The CDR3 sequence is CASSWMTSGRTPQFF. CDR3 bases: TGCGCCAGCAGCTGGATGACTAGCGGGAGAACCCCGCAGTTCTTC.

The chain carries TRBV6-5 and TRBJ2-5, with D perhaps matching TRBD2 (7 bases). The germline gives CDR1 MNHEY, CDR2 SVGAGI. The CDR3 contains 16 residues. The germline V and J ends were trimmed by 0 bases and 6 bases, with 17 bases remaining between them. CDR3 in DNA: TGTGCCAGCAGTTACTCCACGGGTACGGGGGGCAAGACCCAGTACTTC. Translation gives CASSYSTGTGGKTQYF.

This clone has just a few counts. This chain connects TRBV25-1 to TRBJ1-4, with D perhaps matching TRBD1 (6 bases). V lost 1 base to trimming and J lost 8 bases, with 14 bases between them. Germline-derived CDR1 and CDR2 are MGHDK and SYGVNS. The CDR3 length is 15 residues. CDR3 DNA: TGTGCCAGCAGTGAATCCAAGAGGGGGGGCGAAAAACTGTTTTTT. Translation: CASSESKRGGEKLFF.

This clone was observed once. The gene calls are TRBV6-5 and TRBJ1-6; TRBD1 aligns across 7 bases. From germline, CDR1 is MNHEY and CDR2 SVGAGI. V gave up 2 bases and J gave up 10 bases; unmatched junction bases: 8. This CDR3 region has 15 residues. The CDR3, as DNA: TGTGCCAGCAGTTACCAGAGACAGGGACACTCACCCCTCCACTTT. Translating gives CASSYQRQGHSPLHF.